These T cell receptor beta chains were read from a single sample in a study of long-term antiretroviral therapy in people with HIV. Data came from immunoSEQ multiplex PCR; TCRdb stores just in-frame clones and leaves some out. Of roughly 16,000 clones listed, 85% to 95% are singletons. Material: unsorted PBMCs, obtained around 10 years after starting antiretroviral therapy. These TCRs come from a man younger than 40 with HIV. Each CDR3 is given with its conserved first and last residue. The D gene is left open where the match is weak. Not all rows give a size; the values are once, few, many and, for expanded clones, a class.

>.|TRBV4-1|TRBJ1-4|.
CASSQGGLFEKLFF
TGCGCCAGCAGCCAGGGCGGACTTTTTGAAAAACTGTTTTTT
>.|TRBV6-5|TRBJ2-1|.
CASTKDRAYNEQFF
TGTGCCAGCACCAAGGACAGAGCCTACAATGAGCAGTTCTTC
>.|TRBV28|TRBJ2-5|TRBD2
CASSSQLAGGQQETQYF
TGTGCCAGCAGCTCCCAACTAGCGGGGGGGCAACAAGAGACCCAGTACTTC
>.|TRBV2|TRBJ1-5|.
CASSTDRTTSNQPQHF
TGTGCCAGCAGTACTGACAGGACAACTAGCAATCAGCCCCAGCATTTT
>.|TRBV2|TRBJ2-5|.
CASRIGETQYF
TGTGCCAGCAGGATCGGTGAGACCCAGTACTTC
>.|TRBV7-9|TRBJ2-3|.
CASSVSGYTDTQYF
TGTGCCAGCAGCGTTAGCGGCTACACAGATACGCAGTATTTT
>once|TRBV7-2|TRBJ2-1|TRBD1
CASSPGQGNDEQFF
TGTGCCAGCAGCCCGGGACAGGGGAACGATGAGCAGTTCTTC
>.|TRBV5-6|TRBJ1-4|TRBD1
CASSEWQGELFF
TGTGCCAGCAGCGAATGGCAGGGGGAACTGTTTTTT
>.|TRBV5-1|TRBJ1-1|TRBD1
CASSIQGQGDTEAFF
TGCGCCAGCAGCATACAGGGACAGGGCGACACTGAAGCTTTCTTT
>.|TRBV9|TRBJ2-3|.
CASSVALASTDTQYF
TGTGCCAGCAGCGTAGCACTAGCCAGCACAGATACGCAGTATTTT
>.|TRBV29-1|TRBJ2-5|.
CSVEGQGQETQYF
TGCAGCGTTGAGGGGCAGGGCCAAGAGACCCAGTACTTC
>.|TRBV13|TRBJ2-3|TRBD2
CASSLGLAGSLIRGYF
TGTGCCAGCAGCTTAGGACTAGCGGGGAGTCTTATACGAGGATATTTT
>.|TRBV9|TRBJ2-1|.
CASSVAAGRYEQFF
TGTGCCAGCAGCGTAGCGGCAGGGAGGTATGAGCAGTTCTTC